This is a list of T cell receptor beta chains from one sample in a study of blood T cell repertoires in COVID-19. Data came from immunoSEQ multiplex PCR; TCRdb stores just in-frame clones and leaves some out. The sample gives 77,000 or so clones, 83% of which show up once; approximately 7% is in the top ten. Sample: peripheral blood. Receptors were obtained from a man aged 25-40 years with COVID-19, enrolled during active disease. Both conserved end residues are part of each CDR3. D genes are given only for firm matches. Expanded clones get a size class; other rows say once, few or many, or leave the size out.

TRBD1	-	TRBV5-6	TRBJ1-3	TGTGCCAGCAGCTTTGGGAGGACAGGGGCTGGAAACACCATATATTTT	CASSFGRTGAGNTIYF
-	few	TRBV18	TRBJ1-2	TGTGCCAGCTCACCCAGGGGAAGGAGCTACACCTTC	CASSPRGRSYTF
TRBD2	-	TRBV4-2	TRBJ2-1	TGTGCCAGCAGCCTAGGACTAGCGGGAAGTGAGCAGTTCTTC	CASSLGLAGSEQFF
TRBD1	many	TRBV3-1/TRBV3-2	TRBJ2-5	TGTGCCAGCAGCCAAGCAAGGGGACAGGGGGCGACGGTCGAAGAGACCCAGTACTTC	CASSQARGQGATVEETQYF
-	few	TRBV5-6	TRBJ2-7	TGTGCCAGCAGCTTCCGGGATAACACTCTCGAGCAGTACTTC	CASSFRDNTLEQYF
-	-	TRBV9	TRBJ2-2	TGTGCCAGCAGCTCTGGCATCGGAGCCGGGGAGCTGTTTTTT	CASSSGIGAGELFF
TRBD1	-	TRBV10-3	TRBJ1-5	TGTGCCATCAGCGCCGGGACAGGGGATCAGCCCCAGCATTTT	CAISAGTGDQPQHF
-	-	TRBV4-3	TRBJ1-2	TGCGCCAGCAGCCAAGATCCAGGGAACTATGGCTACACCTTC	CASSQDPGNYGYTF
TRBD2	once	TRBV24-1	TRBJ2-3	TGTGCCACCAGTGATTTGGGTGGTAGCGGGAGGCAAGATACGCAGTATTTT	CATSDLGGSGRQDTQYF
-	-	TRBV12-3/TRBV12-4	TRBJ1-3	TGCGCCAGCAGACCGGACAGAGACACCATATATTTT	CASRPDRDTIYF
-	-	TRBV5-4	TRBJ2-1	TGTGCCAGCAGTCGGGGGACAGCCTACAATGAGCAGTTCTTC	CASSRGTAYNEQFF
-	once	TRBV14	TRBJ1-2	TGTGCCAGCAGTTATGGACCCACGAGGGCCCTCTATGGCTACACCTTC	CASSYGPTRALYGYTF
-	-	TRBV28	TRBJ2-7	TGTGCCAGCAGTTTCGAGGGGGTGAAGCAGTACTTC	CASSFEGVKQYF
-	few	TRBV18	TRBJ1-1	TGTGCCAGCTCACCACCGTCCTCCAACACTGAAGCTTTCTTT	CASSPPSSNTEAFF
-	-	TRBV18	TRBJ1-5	TGTGCCAGCTCAGACGGGGTCAATCAGCCCCAGCATTTT	CASSDGVNQPQHF
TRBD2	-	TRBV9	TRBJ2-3	TGTGCCAGCAGCCCAGTGGATAGCGGGAGGGCCCCAGATACGCAGTATTTT	CASSPVDSGRAPDTQYF
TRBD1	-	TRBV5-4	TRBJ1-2	TGTGCCAGCAGCCGAACGGGACAGGGCTATGGCTACACCTTC	CASSRTGQGYGYTF
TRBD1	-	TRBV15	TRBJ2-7	TGTGCCACCAGCAGAGCCGGGACAGCGGCCTACGAGCAGTACTTC	CATSRAGTAAYEQYF
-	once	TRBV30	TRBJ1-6	TGTGCCTGGACTAGGGGGAACTCACCCCTCCACTTT	CAWTRGNSPLHF
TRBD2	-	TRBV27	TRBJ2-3	TGTGCCAGCAGTTTTAGCGGGAGCACAGATACGCAGTATTTT	CASSFSGSTDTQYF
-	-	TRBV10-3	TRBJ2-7	TGTGCCATCAGTGTGCAAGACAACTACGAGCAGTACTTC	CAISVQDNYEQYF
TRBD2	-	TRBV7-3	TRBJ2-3	TGTGCCAGCACCCCGGGGACTAGCGCGGATACGCAGTATTTT	CASTPGTSADTQYF
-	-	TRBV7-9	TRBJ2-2	TGTAGTTTTCTTGGCCCCGGGGAGCTGTTTTTT	CSFLGPGELFF
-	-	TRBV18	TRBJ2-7	TGTGCCAGCTCACCCGAGAACGAGCAGTACTTC	CASSPENEQYF
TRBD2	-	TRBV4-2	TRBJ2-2	TGTGCCAGCAGCCAAGTAGCGGGTGCGAACACCGGGGAGCTGTTTTTT	CASSQVAGANTGELFF
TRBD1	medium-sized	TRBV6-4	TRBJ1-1	TGTGCCAGCAGTGAAGGACAGGGGAACACTGAAGCTTTCTTT	CASSEGQGNTEAFF
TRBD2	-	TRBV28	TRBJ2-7	TGTGCCAGCAGTTCCGTAGCGGGGAAGACGTACGAGCAGTACTTC	CASSSVAGKTYEQYF
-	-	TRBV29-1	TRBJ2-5	TGCAGCGTTGAATCGAACAGGGTTGGCCAAGAGACCCAGTACTTC	CSVESNRVGQETQYF
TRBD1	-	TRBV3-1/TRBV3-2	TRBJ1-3	TGTGCCAGCAGCCAGGACAGGGCGGCTGGAAACACCATATATTTT	CASSQDRAAGNTIYF
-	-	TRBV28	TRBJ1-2	TGTGCCAGCAGACTCCAAAACTATGGCTACACCTTC	CASRLQNYGYTF
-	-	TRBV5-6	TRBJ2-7	TGTGCCAGCAGCTTGTGGTCGGTTGGCGAGCAGTACTTC	CASSLWSVGEQYF
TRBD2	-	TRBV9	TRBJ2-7	TGTGCCAGCAGCCCTAGCGGGGGGAACTCCTACGAGCAGTACTTC	CASSPSGGNSYEQYF
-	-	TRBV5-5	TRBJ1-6	TGTGCCAGCAGCTTTCTGAGCTCCTATAATTCACCCCTCCACTTT	CASSFLSSYNSPLHF
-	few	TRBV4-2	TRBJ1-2	TGTGCCAGCAGCCCCTCATTCGGCGGAGACTATGGCTACACCTTC	CASSPSFGGDYGYTF
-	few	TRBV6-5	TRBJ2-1	TGTGCCAGCTGCCCTATCCACAATGAGCAGTTCTTC	CASCPIHNEQFF
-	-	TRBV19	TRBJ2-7	TGTGCCAGTAGTATATCCGGGACTGGCGGGGTCTACGAGCAGTACTTC	CASSISGTGGVYEQYF
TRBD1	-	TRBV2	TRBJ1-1	TGTGCCAGCAGGGGGACAGGGCGATGGGGTGAAGCTTTCTTT	CASRGTGRWGEAFF
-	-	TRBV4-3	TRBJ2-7	TGCGCCAGCAGCCAAGGGCTCGAGCAGTACTTC	CASSQGLEQYF
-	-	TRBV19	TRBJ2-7	TGTGCCAGTAGTAACCAGGTACCCTACGAGCAGTACTTC	CASSNQVPYEQYF
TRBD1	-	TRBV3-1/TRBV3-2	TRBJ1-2	TGTGCCAGCAGCCAAGAGCGACAGGGGTATGGCTACACCTTC	CASSQERQGYGYTF
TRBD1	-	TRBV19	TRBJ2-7	TGTGCCAGTAGTATGACAGGGGGTTCCTACGAGCAGTACTTC	CASSMTGGSYEQYF
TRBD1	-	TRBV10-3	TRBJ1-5	TGTGCCATCAGTGAGCCGGGACAGGGGCAGAATCAGCCCCAGCATTTT	CAISEPGQGQNQPQHF
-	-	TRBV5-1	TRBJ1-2	TGCGCCAGCAGGACGGGGGAGGACTATGGCTACACCTTC	CASRTGEDYGYTF
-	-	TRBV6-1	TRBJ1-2	TGTGCCAGCAGTGAAGCCTTGGGGGGGGCTGCCTATGGCTACACCTTC	CASSEALGGAAYGYTF
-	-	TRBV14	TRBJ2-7	TGTGCCAGCAGCGCAAGCGGCTACGAGCAGTACTTC	CASSASGYEQYF
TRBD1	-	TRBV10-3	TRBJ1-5	TGTGCCACCAAACGGGACAGCAATAGCAATCAGCCCCAGCATTTT	CATKRDSNSNQPQHF
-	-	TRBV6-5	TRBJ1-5	TGTGCCAGCAGTTACGGGAGATATCAGCCCCAGCATTTT	CASSYGRYQPQHF
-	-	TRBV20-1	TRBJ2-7	TGCAGTGGCGCGGCAGGGTCCGAGCAGTACTTC	CSGAAGSEQYF
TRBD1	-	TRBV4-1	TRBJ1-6	TGCGCCAGCAGCCAAGCCGGGACAGGGGGAGAGACCCTCCACTTT	CASSQAGTGGETLHF
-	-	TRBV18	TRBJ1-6	TGTGCCAGCTCACAACATCACGACAGAGCCAATTCACCCCTCCACTTT	CASSQHHDRANSPLHF
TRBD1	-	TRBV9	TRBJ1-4	TGTGCCAGCAGCGTATCCGCGGTAACAGGGGGCGTCGAAAAACTGTTTTTT	CASSVSAVTGGVEKLFF